There are many counts of the clone carrying this T cell receptor (beta chain). This CDR3 comprises 15 residues. V lost 7 bases to trimming and J lost 2 bases, with 17 bases between them. The germline CDR1 and CDR2 sequences are SGHAT and FQNNGV. RNA transcripts served as the template for amplifying TCR beta CDR3 regions. With the HTBI primer set, the TCR CDR3 went through a first round of RT-PCR. TCRdb reanalysed the multiplex PCR reads using MiXCR and keeps one entry per CDR3 protein. The profile shows over 450,000 distinct CDR3 sequences, about 15% of them singletons. These data are taken from a study of T cells in Graves' hyperthyroidism and ophthalmopathy.

This clonotype originated in a woman aged 18-29 years with Graves' ophthalmopathy. The chain carries TRBV11-2 and TRBJ2-5; tentatively, D is TRBD2 (6 bases). Sequenced material: blood. CDR3 amino acids: CASKLSGPGQETQYF. Written as DNA, the CDR3 is TGTGCCAGCAAGTTAAGCGGGCCCGGGCAAGAGACCCAGTACTTC.